What follows are 22 T cell receptor beta chains derived from one specimen sequenced in a study of glioma-infiltrating T cells (dated by TCRdb to 2016 to 2017). Instrument on record: Illumina MiSeq. TCR alpha and beta CDR3 regions were amplified with the iRepertoire nested amplicon-rescue multiplex PCR (arm-PCR) platform from RNA. Starting from the raw public reads, TCRdb applied fastp trimming at Q25, assembled clones with MiXCR and retained in-frame beta chains. Merged by CDR3 protein, the rows form single entries marked with the most common genes and DNA. This sample is represented by 150,000 to 200,000 distinct CDR3 sequences; around 42% of them were singletons. Jointly, the top ten make up roughly 5.2% of the sample. What was sequenced was glioma tissue, nonneoplastic brain tissue, or PBMCs (not recorded which). The receptors stem from a human donor with low-grade glioma or glioblastoma, undergoing nonglioma brain surgery, or in good health (not recorded which).

This clonotype was counted only a few times. The CDR3 coding sequence is TGTGCCAGCACTTCAGCAGGGGGTCCCTACGAGCAGTACTTC. Translating it yields CASTSAGGPYEQYF. The chain is built from TRBV2 and TRBJ2-7, with 7 bases matching TRBD1. The CDR3 spans 14 residues. CDR1 is SNHLY and CDR2 is FYNNEI in the germline V gene. V dropped 7 bases and J dropped 2; count of bases not matched to a gene: 8.

A word on this clonotype: A junction boundary mismatches the germline segment, possibly from a read error. The chain carries TRBV7-2 and TRBJ1-4; D not certain. Looked up from germline, CDR1 is SGHTA and CDR2 is FQGNSA. This CDR3 has 15 residues. In nucleotides, the CDR3 is TGTGCCAGCAGCTTAGGCTATTTGGAGGCCGAAAAATTGTTTTTT. Translated, it gives CASSLGYLEAEKLFF. Looking up the rest from reference TRBV7-2 and TRBJ1-4 gives the full variable domain: GAGVSQSPSNKVTEKGKDVELRCDPISGHTALYWYRQSLGQGLEFLIYFQGNSAPDKSGLPSDRFSAERTGGSVSTLTIQRTQQEDSAVYLCASSLGYLEAEKLFFGSGTQLSVL.

As for this clonotype: This sequence may be a read error, since a much larger clone differs from it by one base. The CDR3 sequence is CASSAGQGSDQPQHF. CDR3 coding DNA: TGTGCCAGCAGTGCGGGACAGGGATCCGATCAGCCCCAGCATTTT. The V call is TRBV2, the J call TRBJ1-5; 9 nucleotides line up with TRBD1. Germline values: CDR1 SNHLY, CDR2 FYNNEI. The CDR3 extends over 15 amino acids. The V segment lost 4 bases and the J segment 5 bases; nucleotides outside the gene matches: 6. Variable domain in full (rest from reference TRBV2 and TRBJ1-5): EPEVTQTPSHQVTQMGQEVILRCVPISNHLYFYWYRQILGQKVEFLVSFYNNEISEKSEIFDDQFSVERPDGSNFTLKIRSTKLEDSAMYFCASSAGQGSDQPQHFGDGTRLSIL.

This clonotype has a single count. This may be a read error, as it is one base from a much larger clone. V and J are TRBV12-3 or TRBV12-4 and TRBJ1-5; no firm D call. CDR3 length: 12 residues. For the CDR3, the DNA is TGTGCCAGCAGTTTTCAAACTCAGCACCAGCATTTT. Its protein product is CASSFQTQHQHF.

This clonotype was seen repeatedly, ten times or more. The rearrangement links TRBV7-2 to TRBJ2-5; D is unclear. Germline assignment: CDR1 SGHTA and CDR2 FQGNSA. This CDR3 spans 12 amino acids. The V end lost 5 bases, the J end lost 7 bases, and 11 bases lay between the germline ends. The CDR3 region has the DNA TGTGCCAGCAGCAGACGGTCACGGACCCAGTACTTC. It yields the protein CASSRRSRTQYF.

This clonotype came up many times. The chain is built from TRBV28 and TRBJ1-5; D unresolved. V was shortened by 8 bases and J by 6 bases, with 20 bases between the two germline ends. Germline loops: CDR1 MDHEN, CDR2 SYDVKM. The CDR3 runs to 15 residues. The CDR3 DNA follows: TGTGCCAGCTCATCAAGGCTGAAGGGAAGTCAGCCCCAGCATTTT. This codes for CASSSRLKGSQPQHF.

This clonotype was found many times. The rearrangement links TRBV20-1 to TRBJ1-1; no clear D. V lost 6 bases and J 0 bases, leaving 11 bases between the germline ends. CDR1 and CDR2 (germline): DFQATT, SNEGSKA (reference sequence). CDR3 length: 13 residues. The CDR3 protein is CSAQTPVNTEAFF. DNA of the CDR3: TGCAGTGCCCAAACCCCCGTGAACACTGAAGCTTTCTTT.

As regards this clonotype: One end of the junction is discordant with germline, which a read error may explain. J is TRBJ2-7 and V is TRBV7-2; TRBD1 aligns across 12 bases. Germline V lookup: CDR1 SGHTA, CDR2 FQGNSA. CDR3 length: 16 amino acids. CDR3 region: CASSLAGTGGGYEQYF. CDR3 sequence (DNA): TGTGCCAGCAGCCTAGCCGGGACAGGGGGCGGCTACGAGCAGTACTTC. The full variable domain, rest sourced from reference TRBV7-2 and TRBJ2-7, is GAGVSQSPSNKVTEKGKDVELRCDPISGHTALYWYRQSLGQGLEFLIYFQGNSAPDKSGLPSDRFSAERTGGSVSTLTIQRTQQEDSAVYLCASSLAGTGGGYEQYFGPGTRLTVT.

This sequence joins TRBV6-2 or TRBV6-3 and TRBJ2-3; 9 bases fit TRBD1. The CDR3 covers 19 residues. The germline CDR1 and CDR2 sequences are MNHEY and SVGEGT. J gave up 2 bases and V 5 bases, and 17 bases lay outside the gene matches. CDR3 coding DNA: TGTGCCAGCAGTACAGGGACAGGGATTTGGAAAGTGACCACAGATACGCAGTATTTT. It yields the protein CASSTGTGIWKVTTDTQYF.

For this clonotype: A read error may be the cause here, since a much bigger clone is one base away. The CDR3 is CASSPGQGGERDTQYF. The CDR3 nucleotides are TGTGCCAGCAGTCCCGGACAGGGTGGAGAGAGAGATACGCAGTATTTT. This sequence joins TRBV27 and TRBJ2-3; 8 positions match TRBD1. The CDR3 contains 16 residues. Trimming cost V 5 bases and J 5 bases; bases outside gene matches: 12. Germline V gene sequence: CDR1 MNHEY, CDR2 SMNVEV (reference sequence).

This clonotype was detected ten times or more. This chain links TRBV25-1 with TRBJ2-1, with D possibly TRBD2 on 6 matching bases. Trimming shortened V by 2 bases and J by 0 bases, and 20 bases separated the two germline ends. The CDR3 spans 19 residues. Germline V gives CDR1 MGHDK, CDR2 SYGVNS. In DNA form, the CDR3 reads TGTGCCAGCAGTGAAACATGGGGGGTGGGGGGAAGCTCCTACAATGAGCAGTTCTTC. Amino acids: CASSETWGVGGSSYNEQFF. Full variable domain (missing parts from reference TRBV25-1 and TRBJ2-1): EADIYQTPRYLVIGTGKKITLECSQTMGHDKMYWYQQDPGMELHLIHYSYGVNSTEKGDLSSESTVSRIRTEHFPLTLESARPSHTSQYLCASSETWGVGGSSYNEQFFGPGTRLTVL.

The chain couples TRBV29-1 to TRBJ2-4; D not certain. The CDR3 has 13 residues. The V end lost 4 bases, the J end lost 11 bases, and 18 bases lay between the germline ends. Germline CDR1 is SQVTM and CDR2 is ANQGSEA. The CDR3 region has the DNA TGCAGCGTTGTGACCAATCTCGGGCACTTTCAGTACTTC. Encoded protein: CSVVTNLGHFQYF.

Notes on this clonotype: Germline is not matched at one junction end, which may reflect a read error. This chain uses TRBV3-1 with TRBJ2-4; unclear D gene. CDR1 and CDR2 (germline): LGHDT, YNNKEL (reference sequence). The CDR3 covers 13 residues. As DNA, the CDR3 is TGTGCCAGCAGCCACGACCCACTTGGGAACTTGGACTTC. Its translation: CASSHDPLGNLDF.

The chain uses TRBV5-1 and TRBJ1-5, with unresolved D. Germline V gives CDR1 SGHRS, CDR2 YFSETQ. The V gene lost 0 bases and the J gene lost 0 bases, with 7 bases spanning the gap. The CDR3 spans 15 residues. In DNA, the CDR3 is TGCGCCAGCAGCTTGGGGGAGTCTAGCAATCAGCCCCAGCATTTT. Its protein is CASSLGESSNQPQHF.

This clonotype was recorded once. The chain couples TRBV10-2 to TRBJ2-1; D call uncertain. V shed 0 bases and J shed 11 bases, with 5 bases lying between them. From germline, CDR1 is WSHSY and CDR2 SAAADI. The CDR3 loop spans 11 amino acids. The CDR3 DNA is TGCGCCAGCAGTGAGTCGGGAAAGCAGTTCTTC. It translates to CASSESGKQFF.

At least ten counts were recorded for this clonotype. This chain connects TRBV20-1 to TRBJ2-7; 9 nucleotides agree with TRBD1. Germline V gives CDR1 DFQATT, CDR2 SNEGSKA (reference sequence). Trimming took 3 bases from V and 11 from J; bases not matched to a gene: 2. The CDR3 runs to 10 residues. In DNA form, the CDR3 reads TGCAGTGCTAGTCGGGACAGGGAGTACTTC. Protein product: CSASRDREYF.

The rearrangement joins TRBV5-1 to TRBJ2-7, with D tentatively TRBD1 (5 bases). The J call may be wrong; the DNA end is better matched by TRBJ2-5. This CDR3 region has 15 residues. Germline V CDR1 and CDR2: SGHRS, YFSETQ. The CDR3 nucleotides read TGCGCCAGCAGCTTGAGGGGCCAGTCACAAGAGACCCAGTACTTC. It specifies CASSLRGQSQETQYF.

There are many counts of this clonotype. This chain links TRBV20-1 with TRBJ2-1, with TRBD2 as a possible D gene (6 bases). Between the trimmed V and J ends, which lost 5 bases and 3 bases, there was a span of 14 bases. Germline V lookup: CDR1 DFQATT, CDR2 SNEGSKA (reference sequence). The CDR3 loop spans 14 amino acids. The CDR3 nucleotides are TGCAGTGCTGTAGCGGAGAGTGTCTACAATGAGCAGTTCTTC. This translates into CSAVAESVYNEQFF.

The sample holds many counts of this clonotype. V usage is TRBV5-1 and J usage is TRBJ2-3; 11 positions agree with TRBD2. With 1 base clipped from V and 6 bases from J, the junction kept 10 bases outside the gene matches. Germline V CDR1 and CDR2: SGHRS, YFSETQ. The CDR3 consists of 17 residues. The CDR3, as DNA: TGCGCCAGCAGCTTGCTAGCGGGAGGCACGCCGTTCGATACGCAGTATTTT. The encoded protein is CASSLLAGGTPFDTQYF. Drawing the rest from reference TRBV5-1 and TRBJ2-3, the complete variable domain is KAGVTQTPRYLIKTRGQQVTLSCSPISGHRSVSWYQQTPGQGLQFLFEYFSETQRNKGNFPGRFSGRQFSNSRSEMNVSTLELGDSALYLCASSLLAGGTPFDTQYFGPGTRLTVL.

In regard to this clonotype: One junction end disagrees with the germline gene, perhaps due to a read error. Here the CDR3 DNA reads TGTGCCAGCATTTTAAACAGGGATCAGCCCAAGCATTTT. This translates into CASILNRDQPKHF. The V gene is TRBV28, the J gene TRBJ1-5; possible D gene TRBD1, 6 bases. This CDR3 region has 13 residues. CDR1 and CDR2 (germline): MDHEN, SYDVKM.

The genes are TRBV27 and TRBJ2-6; no clear D gene. This CDR3 region has 15 residues. The germline CDR1 and CDR2 sequences are MNHEY and SMNVEV (reference sequence). Trimming stripped 4 bases from V and 3 bases from J, with 10 bases between. The CDR3 is CASSSGVFGANVLTF. In DNA, the CDR3 is TGTGCCAGCAGTTCAGGTGTTTTTGGGGCCAACGTCCTGACTTTC.

The genes are TRBV3-1 and TRBJ2-7; D unresolved. The CDR3 has 16 amino acids. The germline CDR1 and CDR2 sequences are LGHDT and YNNKEL (reference sequence). The V end was cut by 2 bases, the J end by 0 bases, with 14 bases between. CDR3 sequence (DNA): TGTGCCAGCAGCCAAAGGAACTCCCCGAGCTCCTACGAGCAGTACTTC. Translating gives CASSQRNSPSSYEQYF.